This is a list of T cell receptor beta chains from one sample in a study of blood T cells in healthy people across ages. TCRdb re-derived calls from the 5' RACE reads in MiXCR, one entry per CDR3 protein. Altogether roughly 1,700,000 distinct CDR3 sequences are present, roughly 30% being singletons, with the ten largest covering around 7.7%. The sample was blood. Receptor source: a woman aged 25 to 39 in good health. CDR3s include the opening cysteine and the closing phenylalanine or tryptophan. D genes are given only for firm matches. Clone size is shown for a subset of rows, as once, few, many or a class of expanded clone.

j_call: TRBJ2-7
clone_size: -
d_call: -
v_call: TRBV7-2
cdr3_aa: CASSLVLFGQYF
cdr3_nt: TGTGCCAGCAGCTTAGTCTTATTCGGGCAGTACTTC

j_call: TRBJ2-3
clone_size: once
d_call: -
v_call: TRBV10-3
cdr3_aa: CATSESIGADTQYF
cdr3_nt: TGTGCCACCAGTGAGTCAATCGGGGCAGATACGCAGTATTTT

j_call: TRBJ2-1
clone_size: few
d_call: -
v_call: TRBV15
cdr3_aa: CATRGFSYNEQFF
cdr3_nt: TGTGCCACAAGGGGGTTTTCATACAATGAGCAGTTCTTC

j_call: TRBJ2-4
clone_size: -
d_call: TRBD2
v_call: TRBV12-5
cdr3_aa: CASGWDPSGAKGQYF
cdr3_nt: TGTGCTAGTGGTTGGGATCCGAGCGGGGCGAAGGGGCAGTACTTC

j_call: TRBJ1-2
clone_size: -
d_call: -
v_call: TRBV20-1
cdr3_aa: CSAREQENNYGYTF
cdr3_nt: TGCAGTGCTAGGGAGCAGGAGAATAACTATGGCTACACCTTC

j_call: TRBJ2-5
clone_size: few
d_call: TRBD2
v_call: TRBV20-1
cdr3_aa: CSANTGLADDQETQYF
cdr3_nt: TGCAGTGCCAATACGGGACTAGCGGATGACCAAGAGACCCAGTACTTC

j_call: TRBJ2-1
clone_size: -
d_call: TRBD2
v_call: TRBV11-2
cdr3_aa: CASSWERGGNEQFF
cdr3_nt: TGTGCCAGCAGCTGGGAGCGGGGGGGTAATGAGCAGTTCTTC

j_call: TRBJ2-3
clone_size: -
d_call: -
v_call: TRBV20-1
cdr3_aa: CSAPSVESTDTQYF
cdr3_nt: TGCAGTGCTCCCTCCGTGGAGAGCACAGATACGCAGTATTTT

j_call: TRBJ2-7
clone_size: few
d_call: -
v_call: TRBV20-1
cdr3_aa: CSGVVGEFEQYF
cdr3_nt: TGCAGTGGGGTTGTAGGGGAATTCGAGCAGTACTTC

j_call: TRBJ1-5
clone_size: -
d_call: -
v_call: TRBV5-5
cdr3_aa: CASSGGGGTQPQHF
cdr3_nt: TGTGCCAGCAGCGGGGGAGGAGGAACTCAGCCCCAGCATTTT

j_call: TRBJ1-5
clone_size: few
d_call: -
v_call: TRBV6-1
cdr3_aa: CASSDQGMNQPQHF
cdr3_nt: TGTGCCAGCAGTGATCAGGGTATGAATCAGCCCCAGCATTTT

j_call: TRBJ2-1
clone_size: few
d_call: TRBD1
v_call: TRBV5-1
cdr3_aa: CASTSRGTVYNEQFF
cdr3_nt: TGCGCCAGCACCTCTAGGGGGACAGTATACAATGAGCAGTTCTTC

j_call: TRBJ2-7
clone_size: -
d_call: -
v_call: TRBV9
cdr3_aa: CASSANTKAGGYEQYF
cdr3_nt: TGTGCCAGCAGCGCTAATACTAAGGCCGGCGGGTACGAGCAGTACTTC

j_call: TRBJ2-2
clone_size: -
d_call: -
v_call: TRBV6-1
cdr3_aa: CASSSSRTGTTGELFF
cdr3_nt: TGTGCCAGCAGCTCTTCCCGCACAGGGACAACCGGGGAGCTGTTTTTT

j_call: TRBJ2-5
clone_size: -
d_call: -
v_call: TRBV24-1
cdr3_aa: CATSDSRTLQETQYF
cdr3_nt: TGTGCCACCAGTGATTCCAGGACTCTTCAAGAGACCCAGTACTTC

j_call: TRBJ1-6
clone_size: -
d_call: TRBD1
v_call: TRBV2
cdr3_aa: CASRRDRVNSPPHF
cdr3_nt: TGTGCCAGCAGGCGCGACAGGGTGAATTCACCCCCCCACTTT

j_call: TRBJ2-7
clone_size: many
d_call: TRBD1
v_call: TRBV12-3/TRBV12-4
cdr3_aa: CASSLDGSDRGLKEQYF
cdr3_nt: TGTGCCAGCAGTTTAGACGGCAGTGACAGGGGGCTGAAAGAGCAGTACTTC

j_call: TRBJ1-2
clone_size: few
d_call: -
v_call: TRBV7-2
cdr3_aa: CASSLGNRVDYGYTF
cdr3_nt: TGTGCCAGCAGCTTAGGGAACAGGGTCGACTATGGCTACACCTTC